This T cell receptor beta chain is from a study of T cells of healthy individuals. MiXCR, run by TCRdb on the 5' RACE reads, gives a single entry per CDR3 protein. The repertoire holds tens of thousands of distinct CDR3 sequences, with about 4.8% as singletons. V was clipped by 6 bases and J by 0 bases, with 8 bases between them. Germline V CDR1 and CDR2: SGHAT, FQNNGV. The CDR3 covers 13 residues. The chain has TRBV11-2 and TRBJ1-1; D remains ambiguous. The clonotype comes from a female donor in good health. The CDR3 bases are TGTGCCAGCAGGGCGTTAATGAACACTGAAGCTTTCTTT. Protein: CASRALMNTEAFF. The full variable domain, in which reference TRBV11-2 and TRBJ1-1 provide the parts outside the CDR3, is EAGVAQSPRYKIIEKRQSVAFWCNPISGHATLYWYQQILGQGPKLLIQFQNNGVVDDSQLPKDRFSAERLKGVDSTLKIQPAKLEDSAVYLCASRALMNTEAFFGQGTRLTVV.